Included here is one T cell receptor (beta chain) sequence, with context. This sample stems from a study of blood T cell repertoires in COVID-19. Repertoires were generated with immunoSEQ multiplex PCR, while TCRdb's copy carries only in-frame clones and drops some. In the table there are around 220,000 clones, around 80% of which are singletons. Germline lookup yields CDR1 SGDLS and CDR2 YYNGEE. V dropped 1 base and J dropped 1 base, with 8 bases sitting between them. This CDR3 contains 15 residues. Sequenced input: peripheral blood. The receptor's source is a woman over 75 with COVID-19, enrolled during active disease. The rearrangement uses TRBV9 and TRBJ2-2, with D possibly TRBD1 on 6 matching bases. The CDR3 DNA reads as TGTGCCAGCAGCGTATACAGGGTGAACACCGGGGAGCTGTTTTTT. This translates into CASSVYRVNTGELFF.